Given below is one T cell receptor beta chain in context. This sample stems from a study of blood T cell repertoires in COVID-19. Study at large: From T cells, B-cell-depleted T cells, or PBMCs came the material, which was cDNA or gDNA.

The assay was immunoSEQ multiplex PCR, and TCRdb's table has in-frame clones only and misses some. The data contain approximately 80,000 clones, more than 85% of them seen just once; the ten biggest clones take up less than 6.5%. Germline V gene lookup returns CDR1 SGHRS and CDR2 YFSETQ. The CDR3 runs to 13 residues. Trimming removed 0 bases at V and 4 bases at J, with 7 bases between. This sequence joins TRBV5-1 and TRBJ1-2; a possible D gene is TRBD1 (5 bases). The sequence was obtained from a middle-aged man with acute or convalescent COVID-19. Sequencing was done on a sample of peripheral blood. The CDR3 here is CASSLDRSYGYTF. For the CDR3, the DNA is TGCGCCAGCAGCTTGGACAGGAGCTATGGCTACACCTTC.